The T cell receptor (beta chain) under discussion was sequenced for a study of cytomegalovirus exposure and HLA in healthy donors. With 60 Vbeta and 13 Jbeta primers, the PCR was carried out. TCRdb's copy holds only in-frame clones and misses some; the assay was immunoSEQ multiplex PCR. Of about 130,000 clones listed, 80% are singletons. Study conclusions and caveats: About 180 TCR beta chains were listed as cytomegalovirus-associated.

Of note for this clone: The antigen is unknown.

This CDR3 contains 15 residues. V lost 1 base and J lost 3; bases outside the gene matches: 5. The germline V gene has CDR1 MGHDK and CDR2 SYGVNS. Sequences were obtained from PBMCs. The source is a man under 40 in good health and CMV-seropositive. This chain uses TRBV25-1 with TRBJ1-1; TRBD1 matches 7 bases. The CDR3 DNA is TGTGCCAGCAGTGAATGGACAGGAGGATACACTGAAGCTTTCTTT. The encoded protein is CASSEWTGGYTEAFF.